A selection of T cell receptor beta chains follows, all from one sample in a study of cytomegalovirus exposure and HLA in healthy donors. Profiled with immunoSEQ multiplex PCR; TCRdb holds only in-frame clones, not every one. The sample includes around 85,000 clones, around four fifths of them seen just once. The specimen sequenced was PBMCs. These receptors were collected from a man aged 25-40 years in good health and CMV-seronegative. The CDR3 runs from the conserved cysteine through the conserved F or W. Each record gives: clone size, D gene, J gene, V gene, CDR3 protein, CDR3 DNA. The D gene is left open where the match is weak. Clone size is not always given. Where it is, it says once, few, many or a class for expanded clones.

few,NA,TRBJ1-1,TRBV27,CASSFFRGSQAAFF,TGTGCCAGCAGTTTCTTCCGGGGGTCCCAAGCGGCTTTCTTT
NA,TRBD1,TRBJ2-4,TRBV28,CASSGQGENIQYF,TGTGCCAGCAGTGGGCAGGGGGAAAACATTCAGTACTTC
NA,TRBD2,TRBJ2-1,TRBV7-9,CASSRTSGRANEQFF,TGTGCCAGCAGCCGGACTAGCGGGAGGGCCAATGAGCAGTTCTTC
many,NA,TRBJ2-2,TRBV6-4,CASRAGPEAGELFF,TGTGCCAGCAGAGCCGGACCGGAGGCCGGGGAGCTGTTTTTT
NA,NA,TRBJ2-1,TRBV21-1,CASSGTEQGAYNEQFF,TGTGCCAGCAGCGGGACGGAACAGGGGGCCTACAATGAGCAGTTCTTC
few,NA,TRBJ2-3,TRBV6-4,CASSPGLTSTDTQYF,TGTGCCAGCAGTCCCGGACTAACCAGCACAGATACGCAGTATTTT
NA,NA,TRBJ1-1,TRBV7-2,CASSLRGSTEAFF,TGTGCCAGCAGCTTAAGGGGTAGCACTGAAGCTTTCTTT
NA,TRBD2,TRBJ2-7,TRBV9,CASSPLAVSYEQYF,TGTGCCAGCAGCCCGCTAGCGGTCTCCTACGAGCAGTACTTC
NA,NA,TRBJ1-5,TRBV19,CASSSTVAGEQPQHF,TGTGCCAGTAGTTCAACGGTTGCGGGAGAGCAGCCCCAGCATTTT
NA,NA,TRBJ2-6,TRBV7-2,CASSLGGGGANVLTF,TGTGCCAGCAGCTTAGGAGGTGGAGGGGCCAACGTCCTGACTTTC
once,NA,TRBJ2-5,TRBV2,CASTKKETQYF,TGTGCCAGCACAAAAAAAGAGACCCAGTACTTC
once,NA,TRBJ1-2,TRBV25-1,CASRDQNGYTF,TGTGCCAGCCGGGATCAAAATGGCTACACCTTC
NA,NA,TRBJ2-3,TRBV5-1,CASSLDRGTEADTQYF,TGCGCCAGCAGCTTGGATCGGGGGACCGAGGCAGATACGCAGTATTTT
NA,NA,TRBJ2-5,TRBV7-9,CASSDRLIQETQYF,TGTGCCAGCAGTGATAGATTGATCCAAGAGACCCAGTACTTC
few,TRBD1,TRBJ2-7,TRBV27,CASSFRQGPGEQYF,TGTGCCAGCAGTTTCAGACAGGGCCCGGGTGAGCAGTACTTC
NA,NA,TRBJ2-7,TRBV19,CASSISGSSEQYF,TGTGCCAGTAGTATATCTGGGAGCAGCGAGCAGTACTTC
NA,NA,TRBJ2-5,TRBV5-1,CASSLGLETQYF,TGCGCCAGCAGCTTGGGTCTGGAGACCCAGTACTTC
NA,NA,TRBJ1-1,TRBV10-3,CAISEAGQGNTEAFF,TGTGCCATCAGTGAAGCGGGTCAGGGGAACACTGAAGCTTTCTTT
NA,NA,TRBJ2-5,TRBV13,CASSSLRETQYF,TGTGCCAGCAGCTCGCTTCGGGAGACCCAGTACTTC
NA,NA,TRBJ1-4,TRBV10-2,CASSESTRTNPSTNEKLFF,TGCGCCAGCAGTGAGTCGACTCGAACTAATCCGTCAACTAATGAAAAACTGTTTTTT
once,NA,TRBJ1-5,TRBV6-1,CASSDQINQPQHF,TGTGCCAGCAGTGACCAAATCAATCAGCCCCAGCATTTT
NA,NA,TRBJ2-3,TRBV6-4,CASSEGETHTDTQYF,TGTGCCAGCAGTGAAGGAGAAACGCACACAGATACGCAGTATTTT
NA,TRBD1,TRBJ1-5,TRBV5-4,CASSLFDRGGNQPQHF,TGTGCCAGCAGCTTGTTTGACAGGGGGGGCAATCAGCCCCAGCATTTT
NA,TRBD2,TRBJ2-7,TRBV5-4,CASSLGGLAGLSYEQYF,TGTGCCAGCAGCTTGGGGGGGCTAGCGGGATTAAGCTACGAGCAGTACTTC
NA,NA,TRBJ2-5,TRBV6-1,CASRGTFQETQYF,TGTGCCAGCAGAGGGACATTCCAAGAGACCCAGTACTTC
NA,NA,TRBJ2-7,TRBV13,CASTRGGSRYTYEQYF,TGTGCCAGCACAAGGGGGGGGAGCCGGTATACCTACGAGCAGTACTTC
NA,TRBD1,TRBJ1-1,TRBV25-1,CASRTGVWNTEAFF,TGTGCCAGCAGAACAGGGGTATGGAACACTGAAGCTTTCTTT
NA,NA,TRBJ2-7,TRBV28,CASKQGTFYEQYF,TGTGCCAGCAAGCAGGGTACCTTCTACGAGCAGTACTTC
NA,TRBD2,TRBJ2-3,TRBV7-9,CASSLVIAGVAQYF,TGTGCCAGCAGCTTAGTTATAGCGGGAGTTGCGCAGTATTTT
NA,NA,TRBJ1-2,TRBV7-9,CASSSYGGYGYTF,TGTGCCAGCAGCTCCTACGGCGGCTATGGCTACACCTTC
NA,TRBD2,TRBJ2-1,TRBV20-1,CSATSGISRFF,TGCAGTGCTACTAGCGGGATCAGCCGGTTCTTC
once,NA,TRBJ2-5,TRBV6-5,CASSPGAPGETQYF,TGTGCCAGCAGTCCCGGCGCTCCGGGAGAGACCCAGTACTTC
NA,TRBD1,TRBJ2-1,TRBV25-1,CASSELVGLQGVQFF,TGTGCCAGCAGTGAATTAGTGGGTCTACAGGGGGTGCAGTTCTTC
NA,TRBD1,TRBJ1-4,TRBV18,CASSQGAANEKLFF,TGTGCCAGCTCACAGGGGGCGGCTAATGAAAAACTGTTTTTT
NA,TRBD1,TRBJ1-1,TRBV30,CAWSAGTGVVRNTEAFF,TGTGCCTGGAGTGCCGGGACAGGGGTCGTGAGGAACACTGAAGCTTTCTTT
NA,NA,TRBJ2-2,TRBV27,CASSVTKPTGELFF,TGTGCCAGCAGTGTGACAAAGCCCACCGGGGAGCTGTTTTTT
NA,TRBD2,TRBJ2-1,TRBV11-2,CASSPTRLAGRLNEQFF,TGTGCCAGCAGCCCAACCCGACTAGCGGGACGTCTCAATGAGCAGTTCTTC
NA,NA,TRBJ2-3,TRBV6-5,CASSLTRSSTDTQYF,TGTGCCAGCAGCCTAACCCGATCTAGCACAGATACGCAGTATTTT
NA,TRBD1,TRBJ2-5,TRBV4-2,CASSQDTGGGETQYF,TGTGCCAGCAGCCAAGATACAGGGGGCGGAGAGACCCAGTACTTC
NA,NA,TRBJ2-1,TRBV19,CASSPNGNEQFF,TGTGCCAGTAGTCCGAACGGGAATGAGCAGTTCTTC
NA,TRBD2,TRBJ2-3,TRBV7-2,CASSPGLAGRKTTDTQYF,TGTGCCAGCAGTCCCGGACTAGCGGGGCGCAAAACCACAGATACGCAGTATTTT
NA,NA,TRBJ1-1,TRBV30,CAWRALGPRDKNTEAFF,TGTGCCTGGAGAGCGCTTGGCCCTCGGGACAAGAACACTGAAGCTTTCTTT
few,TRBD2,TRBJ2-3,TRBV11-2,CASSRRTSVQSTDTQYF,TGTGCCAGCAGCCGAAGGACTAGCGTACAGAGCACAGATACGCAGTATTTT
NA,TRBD1,TRBJ1-2,TRBV18,CASSPLGQGAYGYTF,TGTGCCAGCTCACCACTCGGACAGGGGGCTTACGGCTACACCTTC
NA,TRBD1,TRBJ2-1,TRBV7-7,CASSWGQGNNEQFF,TGTGCCAGCAGCTGGGGACAGGGGAACAATGAGCAGTTCTTC
NA,TRBD1,TRBJ1-5,TRBV10-3,CAISVGQGLGNQPQHF,TGTGCCATCAGTGTAGGACAGGGGTTGGGCAATCAGCCCCAGCATTTT
NA,NA,TRBJ1-6,TRBV30,CAWSIGTSLSSYNSPLHF,TGTGCCTGGAGCATTGGGACATCTCTGAGCTCCTATAATTCACCCCTCCACTTT